A selection of T cell receptor beta chains follows, all from one sample in a study of T cell responses to AZD1222 COVID-19 vaccine. Profiling relied on immunoSEQ multiplex PCR, and the TCRdb table lists in-frame clones only, not all of them. The sample carries 66,000 or so clones, roughly 87% recorded once. Sequencing used peripheral blood, obtained on day 0 of AZD1222 vaccination. The receptors originated from an adult in good health. Both conserved end residues are part of each CDR3. D genes are given only for firm matches. Clone size is given for some rows only: seen once, a few or many times, or a class if the clone is expanded.

few TRBJ2-1 TRBV27 TRBD2 TGTGCCAGCAGTCCATCGTATAGCGGGAGGGCCCGAGGATGGGAGCAGTTCTTC CASSPSYSGRARGWEQFF
- TRBJ2-7 TRBV29-1 TRBD2 TGCAGCGTTGAGACGCGGGAGGCCTCCTACGAGCAGTACTTC CSVETREASYEQYF
few TRBJ2-7 TRBV7-8 - TGTGCCAGCAGCTTCCGGGACAAGCCCTACGAGCAGTACTTC CASSFRDKPYEQYF
once TRBJ1-1 TRBV5-8 - TGTGCCAGCAGCTTGGAAGGCAGGGGGAACACTGAAGCTTTCTTT CASSLEGRGNTEAFF
- TRBJ1-6 TRBV6-6 - TGTGCCAGCAGTTATCAGGATTCACCCCTCCACTTT CASSYQDSPLHF
- TRBJ2-7 TRBV28 - TGTGCCAGCAGTTTGGGGTTTGCACGCTCCTACGAGCAGTACTTC CASSLGFARSYEQYF
- TRBJ2-7 TRBV7-2 TRBD1 TGTGCCAGCAGCTTAGGACAGGGGAGCTCCTACGAGCAGTACTTC CASSLGQGSSYEQYF
once TRBJ1-4 TRBV6-5 - TGTGCCAGCAGTTACCGTGACAGGTCTAATGAAAAACTGTTTTTT CASSYRDRSNEKLFF
- TRBJ2-5 TRBV18 TRBD2 TGTGCCAGCTCAACCTGGACTAGCGGGAGCGAAGAGACCCAGTACTTC CASSTWTSGSEETQYF
- TRBJ2-5 TRBV21-1 - TGTGCCAGCTTTAGGGGGACAGTCCAAGAGACCCAGTACTTC CASFRGTVQETQYF
- TRBJ2-3 TRBV9 - TGTGCCAGCAGCGTAGCACCCAAGGAAGATACGCAGTATTTT CASSVAPKEDTQYF
- TRBJ2-7 TRBV27 TRBD2 TGTGCCAGCAGTTTTGGACTAGCGGGGGCCTACGAGCAGTACTTC CASSFGLAGAYEQYF
- TRBJ2-7 TRBV6-1 TRBD1 TGTGCCAGCAGTGAATTCCTACCCCGGGACAGGCTATCCTACGAGCAGTACTTC CASSEFLPRDRLSYEQYF
- TRBJ1-4 TRBV4-1 TRBD1 TGCGCCAGCAGTTCTGGACAGGTGAACAATGAAAAACTGTTTTTT CASSSGQVNNEKLFF
- TRBJ1-2 TRBV6-4 TRBD1 TGTGCCAGCAGTGACTGGGACAGGGGTTATGGCTACACCTTC CASSDWDRGYGYTF
- TRBJ2-1 TRBV6-5 TRBD2 TGTGCCAGCAGCTCCGGGACTAGCGGGGTCAATGAGCAGTTCTTC CASSSGTSGVNEQFF
- TRBJ1-5 TRBV19 - TGTGCCAGTAGTATAGCGGGGCGACATCTCGGAAATCGCGGTCAGCCCCAGCATTTT CASSIAGRHLGNRGQPQHF
- TRBJ2-5 TRBV11-2 - TGTGCCAGCAGCTCCCTCCTCGGGGGTTCAGAGACCCAGTACTTC CASSSLLGGSETQYF
- TRBJ2-2 TRBV21-1 - TGTGCCAGCAGCAAACACGACAGCCTCAGCGGGGAGCTGTTTTTT CASSKHDSLSGELFF
- TRBJ1-3 TRBV28 - TGTGCCAGCTCCCGAAGAGGGGTCGGCACCATATATTTT CASSRRGVGTIYF
once TRBJ1-2 TRBV28 TRBD1 TGTGCCAGCAGTTTATTTCGGACAGGCGACTATGGCTACACCTTC CASSLFRTGDYGYTF
- TRBJ2-7 TRBV28 - TGTGCCAGCAGTTTAGGACTTTCCTACGAGCAGTACTTC CASSLGLSYEQYF
- TRBJ2-5 TRBV7-2 - TGTGCCAGCAGCTCCCTTATCGTTGGGGCGACCCAGTACTTC CASSSLIVGATQYF
- TRBJ2-7 TRBV6-1 TRBD1 TGTGCCAGCAGTGAAGCCGACAGGGTTTTCCCCTACGAGCAGTACTTC CASSEADRVFPYEQYF
- TRBJ2-3 TRBV9 - TGTGCCAGCAGCGTTCTCTCGGGCACAGATACGCAGTATTTT CASSVLSGTDTQYF
- TRBJ1-4 TRBV18 - TGTGCCAGCTCACCACCATCAACTAATGAAAAACTGTTTTTT CASSPPSTNEKLFF
- TRBJ1-3 TRBV11-3 - TGTGCCAGCAGCTTGTTGACAGGCGGATGGGGAGACACCATATATTTT CASSLLTGGWGDTIYF
- TRBJ2-5 TRBV12-3/TRBV12-4 - TGTGCCAGCAGAACCCAAGGGACCCAGTACTTC CASRTQGTQYF
- TRBJ1-4 TRBV2 TRBD1 TGTGCCAGCGGGGGCGGACAGGGGAATGAAAAACTGTTTTTT CASGGGQGNEKLFF
- TRBJ2-5 TRBV6-2/TRBV6-3 - TGTGCCAGCAGTCCCAACGGCGGTTGGGAGACCCAGTACTTC CASSPNGGWETQYF
- TRBJ1-5 TRBV6-1 - TGTGCCAGCAGTGATACAGGGAGGGGCAATCAGCCCCAGCATTTT CASSDTGRGNQPQHF
- TRBJ2-2 TRBV6-4 TRBD2 TGTGCCAGCAGTGACACTAGCGGGAGCACCGGGGAGCTGTTTTTT CASSDTSGSTGELFF
once TRBJ1-5 TRBV30 TRBD1 TGTGCCTGGAGTAGACAGGGAAATCAGCCCCAGCATTTT CAWSRQGNQPQHF
- TRBJ2-5 TRBV6-2/TRBV6-3 - TGTGCCAGCAGTTACTCGATCGGGGGCCAAGAGACCCAGTACTTC CASSYSIGGQETQYF
- TRBJ1-2 TRBV6-6 TRBD1 TGTGCCAGCAGTTACCCTGGGACAGCAACTAACTATGGCTACACCTTC CASSYPGTATNYGYTF
large TRBJ1-5 TRBV2 - TGTGCCAGCCTAAAAGACAGGACAAGCAATCAGCCCCAGCATTTT CASLKDRTSNQPQHF
- TRBJ1-4 TRBV3-1/TRBV3-2 TRBD1 TGTGCCAGCAGCCAACTTCCGGGACAGGGCCATGAAAAACTGTTTTTT CASSQLPGQGHEKLFF
few TRBJ2-7 TRBV19 TRBD1 TGTGCCAGTAGTATGGGACAGTTGAGCTCCTACGAGCAGTACTTC CASSMGQLSSYEQYF
- TRBJ1-1 TRBV29-1 TRBD1 TGCAGCGCGGGGTCAGGGGGGACCACTGAAGCTTTCTTT CSAGSGGTTEAFF
- TRBJ2-5 TRBV7-2 - TGTGCCAGCAGCTTTAACGGGGTGGGGGAGACCCAGTACTTC CASSFNGVGETQYF
- TRBJ1-5 TRBV5-1 - TGCGCCAGCAGCTTGGGGGGCCTTGGCAATCAGCCCCAGCATTTT CASSLGGLGNQPQHF
- TRBJ2-1 TRBV7-8 - TGTGCCAGCAGTCGGTGGGCGGGGACGTACAATGAGCAGTTCTTC CASSRWAGTYNEQFF
- TRBJ1-5 TRBV7-9 - TGTGCCAGCAGCCGTGCGGGTAGCAATCAGCCCCAGCATTTT CASSRAGSNQPQHF
- TRBJ1-2 TRBV18 - TGTGCCAGCTCTCCACAGGGTGTAAGCGGCTACACCTTC CASSPQGVSGYTF
- TRBJ1-1 TRBV10-3 TRBD1 TGTGCCATCAGTGAGGACAGGGCGTTTGAAGCTTTCTTT CAISEDRAFEAFF
- TRBJ2-5 TRBV7-2 TRBD2 TGTGCCAGCAGCTTAGTTTGGCGGGAGGGCCGGGAGACCCAGTACTTC CASSLVWREGRETQYF
- TRBJ2-3 TRBV9 TRBD1 TGTGCCAGCAGCGTAGGGACAGGGGGCGCAGATACGCAGTATTTT CASSVGTGGADTQYF
- TRBJ1-1 TRBV4-2 - TGTGCCAGCAGCCAAGCCCTTCCTGGGAACACTGAAGCTTTCTTT CASSQALPGNTEAFF
- TRBJ1-4 TRBV4-2 - TGTGCCAGCAGCCCTGCGCGGGGCAGGGTTGGGAGTGAAAAACTGTTTTTT CASSPARGRVGSEKLFF
- TRBJ1-5 TRBV19 - TGTGCCAGTAGTGTCGAGGGGGAGCAGCCCCAGCATTTT CASSVEGEQPQHF
- TRBJ1-5 TRBV27 TRBD1 TGTGCCAGCAGTCTTAACAGGGGTTTAAATCAGCCCCAGCATTTT CASSLNRGLNQPQHF
- TRBJ2-1 TRBV5-4 - TGTGCCAGCAGCTTGGGACGGAGGGGCTACCAGGATTCCTACAATGAGCAGTTCTTC CASSLGRRGYQDSYNEQFF
few TRBJ2-5 TRBV4-3 TRBD1 TGCGCCAGCAGCCAAGTCAGGGGGCAAGAGACCCAGTACTTC CASSQVRGQETQYF
- TRBJ2-7 TRBV5-1 TRBD1 TGCGCCAGCAGCTTGGATAAGACAGGGGGCTCCTACGAGCAGTACTTC CASSLDKTGGSYEQYF